A single sample is the source of the 23 T cell receptor delta chains below, sequenced in a study of γδ T cells in repeated Plasmodium falciparum infection. Vgamma9/Vdelta2+ and Vdelta2-negative gammadelta T cells were flow-sorted from PBMC for bulk sequencing. TCRdb re-processed the multiplex PCR reads using CATT. Seen here are 90,000 to 95,000 delta-chain clones, approximately 0.96% observed once, and the top ten hold more than 9%. The sequenced sample was gamma-delta T cells from blood. Receptor source: a pool of human donors (malaria-infected and uninfected, not separated).

This clone came up a few times. It is likely a read error: a sequence one base away is far more abundant. Other DNA variants within this sample encode the same CDR3. With the J gene uncalled, the V gene is TRDV1; TRDD3 is the table's D call and was not checked against the DNA. The CDR3 sequence is 15 residues long. CDR1 is TSWWSYY, CDR2 QGS, per germline. As DNA, the CDR3 is TGTGCTCTTGGGGAAGTGACCCCTTACACCGATAAACTCATCTTC. It codes for CALGEVTPYTDKLIF.

In the case of this clone: This DNA translates differently at residue 8 from the TCRdb protein, which is that of a much larger clone; a read error is likely, and the protein shown is the DNA's own translation. The gene calls are TRDV2 and TRDJ1; D not certain. TCRdb leaves out the J gene; it was filled in here by matching the DNA to germline. V was shortened by 0 bases and J by 4 bases, with 29 bases between the two germline ends. The CDR3 runs 20 residues. In germline, CDR1 is GEAIGNYY, CDR2 EKD. The CDR3 reads CACDTILDSPQNYYGDKLIF. In DNA, the CDR3 is TGTGCCTGTGACACCATCCTGGACAGCCCCCAAAACTACTACGGCGATAAACTCATCTTT.

This clone was observed a few times. The protein held in TCRdb is that of a much larger clone and does not match this DNA's translation at residue 4, likely because of a read error; the protein shown is translated from the DNA. The rearrangement joins TRDV2 to TRDJ1; D possibly corresponds to TRDD3 (6 bases). The J gene is absent in TCRdb and was assigned here via DNA matching to germline. This CDR3 has 22 amino acids. Trimming pared 6 bases from V and 0 bases from J, leaving 37 bases between. Germline V gene lookup returns CDR1 GEAIGNYY and CDR2 EKD. The CDR3, as DNA: TGTGCCTGTAACCCCATTTTGGCTGGGGACCCTAGTAGGGTCTTCGACACCGATAAACTCATCTTT. Translated, it gives CACNPILAGDPSRVFDTDKLIF.

Points on this clone: This DNA translates differently at residue 10 from the TCRdb protein, which is that of a much larger clone; a read error is likely, and the protein shown is the DNA's own translation. The genes are TRDV1 and TRDJ3, with TRDD3 identical over 10 bases. The J gene was not available in TCRdb and was assigned here by matching the DNA to germline segments. V lost 5 bases, J lost 0 bases, and 16 bases stayed unmatched. Germline lookup yields CDR1 TSWWSYY and CDR2 QGS. CDR3 size: 22 residues. The CDR3 DNA sequence: TGTGCTCTTGGGCGAACGTGGGGGATACACGTTTCGAGCTCCTGGGACACCCGACAGATGTTTTTC. It encodes CALGRTWGIHVSSSWDTRQMFF.

In regard to this clone: This probably arose from a read error, given a far larger clone one base away. This CDR3 is also generated by other DNA sequences in the sample. J is TRDJ1 and V is TRDV1; TRDD3 matches at 12 bases. Germline loops: CDR1 TSWWSYY, CDR2 QGS. The CDR3 runs to 25 residues. The CDR3 spells CALGEPHTRPSTKFNWGIHSDKLIF. In DNA form, the CDR3 reads TGTGCCCTTGGGGAACCCCATACCAGGCCTTCTACCAAGTTTAACTGGGGGATACACTCCGATAAACTCATCTTT.

This clone showed up many times. The protein TCRdb lists belongs to a much larger clone and differs from this DNA's translation at residue 9, which points to a read error; the protein shown is made from the DNA. The genes are TRDV2 and TRDJ1; D is perhaps TRDD3 (5 bases). No J gene was available from TCRdb, and it was assigned here by a germline match of the DNA. Trimming removed 0 bases at V and 1 base at J, with 11 bases between. The CDR3 has 15 amino acids. CDR1 is GEAIGNYY, CDR2 EKD, per germline. The CDR3: CACDTVGRCTDKLIF. For the CDR3, the DNA is TGTGCCTGTGACACCGTGGGGAGATGCACCGATAAACTCATCTTT.

This clone came up a few times. A read error likely explains this, since a far larger clone differs by one base. Other DNA variants within this sample encode the same CDR3. The V gene is TRDV2, but the J gene lacks a call; the table's D call TRDD3 went unverified against the DNA. Germline CDR1 is GEAIGNYY and CDR2 is EKD. The length of the CDR3 is 19 residues. This CDR3 is CACDTVGGYQDRYTDKLIF. The DNA of the CDR3 is TGTGCCTGTGACACCGTCGGGGGATACCAGGATCGGTACACCGATAAGCTCATCTTT.

With regard to this clone: With only one base between it and a far larger clone, this is likely a read error. Other DNA sequences in this sample translate to the same CDR3. This chain uses TRDV2 with TRDJ1; TRDD3 agrees at 9 bases. As TCRdb names no J gene, one was assigned here on the basis of a DNA match to germline. Germline CDR1 and CDR2: GEAIGNYY and EKD. The CDR3 loop spans 18 amino acids. CDR3 sequence (DNA): TGTGCCTGTGACCCCCGAATCGACTGGGGGACTAACACTGATAAACTCATCTTT. Its protein is CACDPRIDWGTNTDKLIF.

This clone was counted at least ten times. TCRdb's entry gives the protein of a much larger clone, which mismatches this DNA's translation at residue 16, likely from a read error; the protein reported here is translated from the DNA. This chain uses TRDV1 with TRDJ1; D remains unclear. In the absence of a J gene in TCRdb, the DNA was matched to germline to assign it here. V lost 1 base and J lost 3, with 30 bases in between. Germline CDR1 TSWWSYY, CDR2 QGS. The CDR3 is 21 amino acids. This CDR3 reads CALGERLENLLSPYYADKLIF. In DNA form, the CDR3 reads TGTGCTCTTGGGGAACGCCTTGAGAACTTACTGAGCCCTTATTACGCCGATAAACTCATCTTT.

The sample holds many counts of this clone. The TCRdb protein, from a much larger clone, departs from this DNA's translation at residue 19, likely by read error; the protein shown derives from the DNA. The chain couples TRDV2 to TRDJ1; the match to TRDD3 covers 10 bases. As TCRdb names no J gene, one was assigned here on the basis of a DNA match to germline. This CDR3 has 22 amino acids. The V gene's germline CDR1 is GEAIGNYY and CDR2 EKD. CDR3 protein: CACDTITGGLIKLPNYTDELIF. The CDR3 DNA is TGTGCCTGTGACACCATTACTGGGGGATTGATAAAGCTACCGAATTACACCGATGAACTCATCTTT.

Details on this clone: Only one base separates this from a far larger clonotype, so it likely reflects a read error. In the same sample, other DNA sequences code for this CDR3. The rearrangement links TRDV2 to TRDJ1, with 7 bases aligning to TRDD3. Matching the DNA to germline supplied the J gene, which TCRdb does not give. With V trimmed by 4 bases and J by 1 base, 8 bases remained unmatched. Per the germline V gene, CDR1 is GEAIGNYY and CDR2 is EKD. CDR3 length: 15 amino acids. This CDR3 reads CACDTLGGPTDKLIF. CDR3 nucleotide sequence: TGTGCCTGTGATACGCTGGGGGGCCCCACCGATAAACTCATCTTT.

About this clone: A read error likely explains why the TCRdb protein, taken from a much larger clone, differs from this DNA's translation at residue 10; the protein shown is translated from the DNA. The CDR3 sequence: CACDTVLGSRDTRQMFF. The CDR3 DNA is TGTGCCTGTGACACCGTACTGGGCTCCCGGGACACCCGACAGATGTTTTTC. The chain is built from TRDV2 and TRDJ3; tentative D call: TRDD3 (6 bases). No J gene was available from TCRdb, and it was assigned here by a germline match of the DNA. Germline V gene lookup returns CDR1 GEAIGNYY and CDR2 EKD. This CDR3 has 17 residues.

As regards this clone: The TCRdb protein, from a much larger clone, departs from this DNA's translation at residue 16, likely by read error; the protein shown derives from the DNA. CDR3 nucleotides: TGTGCCTGTGACTCAACTGGGGGATACAGCTCCTGGGACACCCGACGGATGTTTTTC. This sequence encodes CACDSTGGYSSWDTRRMFF. The chain is built from TRDV2 and TRDJ3; 12 positions agree with TRDD3. No J gene was available from TCRdb, and it was assigned here by a germline match of the DNA. There are 19 residues in the CDR3. Per germline, CDR1 GEAIGNYY and CDR2 EKD.

A word on this clone: A read error likely explains why the TCRdb protein, taken from a much larger clone, differs from this DNA's translation at residue 10; the protein shown is translated from the DNA. The chain combines TRDV3 with TRDJ1; TRDD2 or TRDD3 may be the D gene (5 bases each). The J gene is not listed in TCRdb, so it was assigned here from a DNA match to germline. This CDR3 region has 18 residues. The germline V and J ends were trimmed by 3 bases and 2 bases, with 28 bases remaining between them. The germline CDR1 and CDR2 sequences are TVYSNPD and GDNSRS (reference sequence). CDR3 bases: TGTGCCTTGTGGCCTTCACGCAGGGGACACGCATTTACCGATAAACTCATCTTT. It translates to CALWPSRRGHAFTDKLIF.

As to this clone: A far larger clone is off by one base, so a read error is likely. The identical CDR3 is also encoded by other nucleotide sequences in the sample. The V and J genes are TRDV2 and TRDJ1; D is unclear. The J gene was not available in TCRdb and was assigned here by matching the DNA to germline segments. V lost 4 bases and J lost 0, with 17 bases in between. The CDR3 runs 16 residues. CDR1 and CDR2 from the germline V gene are GEAIGNYY and EKD. In DNA form, the CDR3 reads TGTGCCTGTGATACCGTTGAACGGAGGTACACCGATAAACTCATCTTT. This translates into CACDTVERRYTDKLIF.

This clone was seen a handful of times. With only one base between it and a far larger clone, this is likely a read error. The same CDR3 is also encoded by other DNA sequences in this sample. CDR3 protein: CACDTVLGDYSWDTRQMFF. The CDR3 DNA reads TGTGCTTGTGACACCGTACTGGGGGACTATTCCTGGGACACCCGACAGATGTTTTTC. V gene TRDV2 combines with J gene TRDJ3; 9 bases match TRDD3. The J gene is absent in TCRdb and was assigned here via DNA matching to germline. Germline CDR1 reads GEAIGNYY; CDR2 reads EKD. The CDR3 covers 19 residues.

Remarks on this clone: The protein TCRdb lists belongs to a much larger clone and differs from this DNA's translation at residue 14, which points to a read error; the protein shown is made from the DNA. V usage is TRDV1 and J usage is TRDJ1, with TRDD3 as a possible D gene (6 bases). TCRdb leaves out the J gene; it was filled in here by matching the DNA to germline. V lost 0 bases to trimming and J lost 7 bases, with 27 bases between them. Germline CDR1 TSWWSYY, CDR2 QGS. The CDR3 totals 19 residues. CDR3 sequence reads: CALGELAPNSVTHGGKLIF. Here the CDR3 DNA reads TGTGCTCTTGGGGAACTAGCTCCGAACTCGGTTACACATGGGGGTAAACTCATCTTT.

As for this clone: A far more abundant clone sits one base away, making this likely a read error. In the same sample, other DNA sequences code for this CDR3. CDR3 protein: CALGELVFGDLVWLLTAQLFF. The CDR3 region has the DNA TGTGCTCTTGGGGAATTAGTGTTCGGGGATCTGGTATGGCTTTTGACAGCACAGCTCTTCTTT. The chain couples TRDV1 to TRDJ2; D possibly corresponds to TRDD3 (6 bases). Germline V gene lookup returns CDR1 TSWWSYY and CDR2 QGS. The CDR3 contains 21 residues.

The table lists this clone with many counts. The protein that TCRdb holds for this DNA derives from a much larger clone and differs from the translated DNA at residue 15, which likely indicates a read error; the protein shown here is translated from the DNA. The chain is built from TRDV2 and TRDJ1, with 11 bases aligning to TRDD3. From germline, CDR1 is GEAIGNYY and CDR2 EKD. Trimming at V came to 2 bases and at J to 3 bases, leaving 19 bases not matched to a gene. This CDR3 comprises 20 residues. This chain's CDR3 is CACDKVSVLGDSPYADKLIF. Here the CDR3 DNA reads TGTGCCTGTGACAAGGTCTCGGTACTGGGGGATAGCCCGTACGCCGATAAACTCATCTTT.

In regard to this clone: The protein given by TCRdb reflects a much larger clone and differs at residue 14 from this DNA's translation, likely from a read error; the protein shown is the DNA's translation. The V call is TRDV1, the J call TRDJ1, with D possibly matching TRDD2 (8 bases). Germline lookup yields CDR1 TSWWSYY and CDR2 QGS. CDR3 length equals 22 residues. The V end was cut by 9 bases, the J end by 0 bases, with 38 bases between. CDR3 DNA sequence: TGTGCTCTCTTCCTACGCTCCCTTACTGGGGCCCGAATCCCCGTTCACACCGATAAACTCATCTTT. Translation: CALFLRSLTGARIPVHTDKLIF.

This clone has just a few counts. This sequence is one base from a far larger clone and is likely a read error. In the same sample, other DNA sequences code for this CDR3. The chain joins TRDV1 to TRDJ1; the match to TRDD3 covers 7 bases. The CDR3 is 24 residues long. V shed 4 bases, J shed 0 bases, and the junction held 32 bases outside the gene matches. Germline V lookup: CDR1 TSWWSYY, CDR2 QGS. The CDR3 nucleotides are TGTGCTCTTGGGGTGAACTTCCCAAACCCTGACTGGGGAATACTTGAGCGGAACACCGATAAACTCATCTTT. Protein: CALGVNFPNPDWGILERNTDKLIF.

Regarding this clone: A far more abundant clone sits one base away, making this likely a read error. Other DNA sequences in the same sample also yield this CDR3. The V gene call reads TRDV2; no J gene was called; TRDD3 reflects the table's D call only, with no check against the DNA. This CDR3 has 16 residues. Germline loops: CDR1 GEAIGNYY, CDR2 EKD. CDR3 amino acids: CACDTVGVGDTDKLIF. As DNA, the CDR3 is TGTGCCTGTGACACCGTAGGGGTGGGGGACACCGATAAACTCATCTTC.

This clone has more than one count but fewer than ten. The protein TCRdb gives is from a much larger clone and does not agree with this DNA's translation at residue 13, likely a read error; the protein shown here comes from the DNA. The gene calls are TRDV1 and TRDJ1; TRDD3 matches 8 bases. V lost 5 bases, J lost 2 bases, and 28 bases stayed unmatched. The CDR3 extends over 22 amino acids. Germline values: CDR1 TSWWSYY, CDR2 QGS. The CDR3 bases are TGTGCTCTTGGGTTTCAACCGTCCACAGCGGTACTGGGGGTCTTTAAGACCGATAAACTCATCTTT. This sequence encodes CALGFQPSTAVLGVFKTDKLIF.